Below are 8 T cell receptor beta chains sequenced from a single sample in a study of T-cell memory formation after mild COVID-19. Using its own MiXCR run on the 5' RACE reads, TCRdb lists one record per CDR3 protein. The sample lists over 350,000 distinct CDR3 sequences; roughly 15% were seen once. The sequenced material came from PBMCs or a T cell subset sorted from them (not recorded which). These receptors were obtained from a man younger than 35 who had mild COVID-19 (a few samples of this study predate the infection). Cell type and time point are not known.

This rearrangement joins TRBV7-8 to TRBJ2-5, with 9 positions matching TRBD1. Germline values: CDR1 SGHVS, CDR2 FQNEAQ. This CDR3 has 17 residues. Trimming at V came to 6 bases and at J to 2 bases, leaving 13 bases not matched to a gene. CDR3 region: CASSSRGTGPNQETQYF. The DNA for the CDR3 is TGTGCCAGCAGTTCAAGGGGGACAGGGCCTAATCAAGAGACCCAGTACTTC.

J is TRBJ2-1 and V is TRBV15, with D unclear. The V gene's germline CDR1 is LNHNV and CDR2 YYDKDF (reference sequence). This CDR3 has 15 residues. V was shortened by 3 bases and J by 4 bases, with 13 bases between the two germline ends. CDR3 sequence: CATSSDLDGYNEQFF. CDR3 sequence (DNA): TGTGCCACCAGCAGTGACCTGGACGGATACAATGAGCAGTTCTTC.

The sample holds a few counts of this clonotype. The chain couples TRBV27 to TRBJ2-3; a possible D gene is TRBD1 (6 bases). V was clipped by 5 bases and J by 0 bases, with 15 bases between them. This CDR3 region has 16 residues. Germline V lookup: CDR1 MNHEY, CDR2 SMNVEV (reference sequence). The CDR3 nucleotides are TGTGCCAGCAGTCCTACAACAGGGAAGAGCACAGATACGCAGTATTTT. This codes for CASSPTTGKSTDTQYF.

This clonotype was seen many times. CDR3: CASSFPEITDTQYF. The CDR3 coding sequence is TGTGCCAGCAGCTTTCCCGAGATCACAGATACGCAGTATTTT. The chain combines TRBV5-4 with TRBJ2-3, with D uncertain. V lost 2 bases and J lost 2, with 9 bases in between. The CDR3 runs 14 residues. Germline loops: CDR1 SGHNT, CDR2 YYREEE (reference sequence).

This clonotype has only a few counts. The chain combines TRBV18 with TRBJ2-1; D is unclear. Germline V CDR1 and CDR2: KGHSH, LQKENI. The V end lost 2 bases, the J end lost 0 bases, and 5 bases lay between the germline ends. The CDR3 spans 14 residues. The CDR3 coding sequence is TGTGCCAGCTCACCAGGAGACTCCTACAATGAGCAGTTCTTC. Translation gives CASSPGDSYNEQFF.

V gene TRBV11-2 combines with J gene TRBJ1-6; D is unresolved. This CDR3 is built from 14 residues. Looked up from germline, CDR1 is SGHAT and CDR2 is FQNNGV. Trimming cost V 5 bases and J 4 bases, with 9 bases left between them. This CDR3 reads CASSPRVYNSPLHF. CDR3 in DNA: TGTGCCAGCAGCCCACGGGTTTATAATTCACCCCTCCACTTT.

In its sample, this clonotype was seen a few times. The V gene is TRBV5-5, the J gene TRBJ2-5, with 9 bases aligning to TRBD2. This CDR3 spans 16 amino acids. Trimming removed 0 bases from V and 8 bases from J; junction bases left unmatched: 11. Germline V gives CDR1 SGHKS, CDR2 YYEKEE (reference sequence). For the CDR3, the DNA is TGTGCCAGCAGCTTGGAAGGCGGGGGGGCCAAGAGAACCCAGTACTTC. The encoded protein is CASSLEGGGAKRTQYF.

The gene calls are TRBV6-5 and TRBJ2-7, with 9 bases aligning to TRBD1. Germline V gives CDR1 MNHEY, CDR2 SVGAGI. Trimming cost V 2 bases and J 2 bases; bases outside gene matches: 4. The CDR3 spans 15 residues. The CDR3 protein is CASSYDGTGTYEQYF. The CDR3 nucleotides are TGTGCCAGCAGTTACGACGGGACAGGGACCTACGAGCAGTACTTC.